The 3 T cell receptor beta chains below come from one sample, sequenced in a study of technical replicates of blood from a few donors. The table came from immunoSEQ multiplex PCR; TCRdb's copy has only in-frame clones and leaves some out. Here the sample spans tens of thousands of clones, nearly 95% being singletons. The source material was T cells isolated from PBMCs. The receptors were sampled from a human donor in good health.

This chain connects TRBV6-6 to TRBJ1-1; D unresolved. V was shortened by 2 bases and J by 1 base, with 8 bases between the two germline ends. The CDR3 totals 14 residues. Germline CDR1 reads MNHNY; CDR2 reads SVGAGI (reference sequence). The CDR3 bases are TGTGCCAGCAGTTACGTAGGGAGGAACACTGAAGCTTTCTTT. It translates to CASSYVGRNTEAFF.

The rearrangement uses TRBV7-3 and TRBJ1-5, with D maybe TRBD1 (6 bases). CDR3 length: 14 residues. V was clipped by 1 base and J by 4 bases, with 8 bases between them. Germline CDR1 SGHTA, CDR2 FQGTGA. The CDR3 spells CASSLKGGNQPQHF. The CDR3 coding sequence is TGTGCCAGCAGCTTAAAAGGGGGAAATCAGCCCCAGCATTTT.

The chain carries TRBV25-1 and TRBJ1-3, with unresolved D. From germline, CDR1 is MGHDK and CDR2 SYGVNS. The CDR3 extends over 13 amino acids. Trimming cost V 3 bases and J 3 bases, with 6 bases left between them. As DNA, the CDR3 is TGTGCCAGCAGTGATCTGTATGGAAACACCATATATTTT. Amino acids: CASSDLYGNTIYF.